This T cell receptor beta chain was recorded in a study of shared clonotypes between healthy human individuals. There are 16 residues in the CDR3. Germline-derived CDR1 and CDR2 are LNHNV and YYDKDF (reference sequence). Deletions cut 0 bases from V and 0 bases from J, with 9 bases between. A word on this clone: Antigen unknown.

Broader study findings: Only blood was sampled; tissue repertoires likely differ.

The repertoire was sequenced with immunoSEQ multiplex PCR; TCRdb's copy has only in-frame clones and lacks some. The sample gives around 2.1 million clones, about 94% of which show up once; around 0.13% is in the top ten. The study drew its donors from healthy HIV-negative adults without recent acute infections or vaccinations. Donors, without exception, were Caucasian adults residing in Nashville, Tennessee. The TCR originated in a man aged 18 to 30 in good health. The sample consisted of naive CD4+ T cells sorted from blood. The subset: CD45RA+ positively selected. This chain joins TRBV15 and TRBJ1-5; D unclear. This CDR3 is CATSRDLGISNQPQHF. The CDR3 nucleotides are TGTGCCACCAGCAGAGATTTGGGAATTAGCAATCAGCCCCAGCATTTT. Based on the CDR3 plus reference TRBV15 and TRBJ1-5, the full variable domain is DAMVIQNPRYQVTQFGKPVTLSCSQTLNHNVMYWYQQKSSQAPKLLFHYYDKDFNNEADTPDNFQSRRPNTSFCFLDIRSPGLGDTAMYLCATSRDLGISNQPQHFGDGTRLSIL.